Below, one TCR beta chain is given with its context. This specimen belongs to a study of CD8+ T cells in alopecia areata. The length of the CDR3 is 14 residues. Germline V lookup: CDR1 LNHNV, CDR2 YYDKDF (reference sequence). V lost 5 bases and J lost 7; bases outside the gene matches: 10. Extraction and reverse transcription of RNA yielded cDNA as the sequencing template. The protocol was immunoSEQ multiplex PCR, while the TCRdb copy is restricted to in-frame clones and leaves out a portion. Here the sample spans around 250,000 clones, roughly two thirds being singletons. The TCR originated in a human donor with alopecia areata. The source was CD4+ T cells sorted from blood, collected at week 0. V gene TRBV15 combines with J gene TRBJ2-5, with TRBD2 identical over 7 bases. CDR3 protein: CATSDDLAVGTQYF. The DNA for the CDR3 is TGTGCCACCAGCGACGACCTAGCGGTGGGGACCCAGTACTTC.